This entry concerns a single T cell receptor (beta chain). Its matching antigen is unknown. The sample belongs to a study of CD8 T cells in Susac syndrome. Findings and limits, study-wide: The study acknowledged a relatively small number of individuals in its TCR sequencing and HLA analysis.

With random hexamers, 0.5 to 1 ug RNA was reverse transcribed. Amplification of TCR beta CDR3 spanned 54 Vbeta and 13 Jbeta via immunoSEQ multiplex PCR. One entry per CDR3 protein results from TCRdb running MiXCR on the immunoSEQ multiplex PCR reads. The sample shows about 200,000 distinct CDR3 sequences, roughly 96% of them seen only once. Per germline, CDR1 SGHNT and CDR2 YYREEE (reference sequence). This CDR3 has 13 amino acids. The V end was cut by 0 bases, the J end by 8 bases, with 11 bases between. Sequencing of TCR beta was performed on blood CD8+ T cells and on blood CD4+ T cells. The authors negatively isolated CD8+ and CD4+ T cells and FACS-enriched TEMRA cells.

This chain uses TRBV5-4 with TRBJ1-2, with D uncertain. Sequencing used CD4+ T cells from PBMCs. This clonotype was obtained from a human donor with multiple sclerosis. CDR3 bases: TGTGCCAGCAGCTTGGATTGGGTCGGCGGCTACACCTTC. This sequence encodes CASSLDWVGGYTF.